This T cell receptor beta chain was retrieved from a study of blood T cell repertoires in COVID-19 (dated by TCRdb to 2018 to 2021). A note on the overall study: The collaborator samples originated in the United States, Italy and Spain and spanned the acute and convalescent phases of COVID-19. A freely available public database, intended as a resource for researchers studying the immune response to SARS-CoV-2, is where the repertoires were released. The prospective study material was composed of cDNA or gDNA derived from T cells, B-cell-depleted T cells, or PBMCs. HLA class I and class II types, where available, came from metadata supplied by the sample provider rather than from assay-based typing. The samples were drawn from two sources: the first 160 participants of the ongoing ImmuneRACE study, and over 950 subjects contributed by 6 global collaborators. Subjects who had been exposed to COVID-19, were actively infected with it, or had recovered from it provided the deeply sampled blood TCRbeta repertoires that made up the dataset. A de-identified subject ID, COVID-19 status, age in years and sex were almost always included in the sample metadata. General conclusions and limits of the study: The quantity of clinical and demographic metadata differed by source and by participant and was supplied without curation.

This clone was detected only once. No cognate antigen has been identified for it. No much larger clonotype is one base removed from it; base qualities were not supplied. Collaborating institutions collected whole blood in K2EDTA tubes following their own protocols. For TCRbeta analysis, collaborators shipped samples as frozen whole blood, isolated PBMCs, or DNA extracted from either of those sample types. The CDR3 starts with the cysteine, ends with the phenylalanine, and has 20 residues. Only the CDR3 portion is preserved as DNA: 60 bases, with reading frame beginning at the first base. Looking up the germline V gene (reference sequence) yields CDR1 MNHEY and CDR2 SMNVEV. The V end gives up 3 bases and the J end 0 bases, leaving 14 bases in the junction not matched to a gene. TCRbeta CDR3 regions were amplified from genomic DNA using the immunoSEQ Assay, a bias-controlled multiplex PCR. The source study handled its data this way. The number of nucleated cells in each sample was estimated by amplification of reference gene primers within the assay. To quantify the absolute abundance of each unique TCRbeta CDR3 rearrangement, sequence reads were collapsed and filtered. Productive Simpson clonality was computed per sample as the square root of Simpson's diversity index over productive rearrangements. TCRdb holds this immuneACCESS table with in-frame rearrangements only. Some clones are missing; in checked studies, unresolved V genes explain under half, and the rest has no known cause. That table furnishes V, J and clone size, whereas the DNA furnished D and trimming. The table for this sample lists tens of thousands of clones; about 90% of them were counted only once. The top ten constitute 3% to 4.5% of the sample.

The sequence was collected from a woman between 45 and 60 years old in a cohort sampled during active COVID-19. The specimen sequenced was peripheral blood. The rearranged chain carries TRBV27 and TRBJ1-1, with TRBD1 matching 12 junction bases. The CDR3 reads as follows: CASSFKKKSGTGGLNTEAFF. The DNA sequence is given as TGTGCCAGCAGTTTCAAAAAGAAATCCGGGACAGGGGGCTTGAACACTGAAGCTTTCTTT.